The 10 T cell receptor beta chains below were found in one sample sequenced in a study of blood T cell repertoires in COVID-19. This table comes from immunoSEQ multiplex PCR, and its TCRdb copy is limited to in-frame clones, with some not included. This table holds 250,000 or so clones, approximately 89% found once. Input material: PBMCs or T cells enriched from blood (not recorded which). All receptors derive from a woman in her forties with acute COVID-19.

This clone was counted a single time. This rearrangement joins TRBV5-4 to TRBJ2-3, with D maybe TRBD2 (5 bases). V lost 3 bases and J 6 bases, leaving 8 bases between the germline ends. The CDR3 spans 12 residues. Germline V gene lookup returns CDR1 SGHNT and CDR2 YYREEE (reference sequence). The CDR3: CASSSGTDTQYF. In nucleotides, the CDR3 is TGTGCCAGCAGCTCGGGAACGGATACGCAGTATTTT.

This sequence joins TRBV5-1 and TRBJ2-3; 10 bases are a match to TRBD2. The CDR3 runs to 16 residues. The V gene end was trimmed by 4 bases and the J gene end by 4 bases; junction bases not matched to a gene: 9. Germline V gene sequence: CDR1 SGHRS, CDR2 YFSETQ. The CDR3 here is CASSVTASGGPDTQYF. The CDR3 nucleotides read TGCGCCAGCAGCGTTACGGCTAGCGGGGGACCAGATACGCAGTATTTT.

This clone was seen just once. The chain is built from TRBV29-1 and TRBJ2-3; D might be TRBD2 (5 bases). Germline V gene data show CDR1 as SQVTM and CDR2 as ANQGSEA. CDR3 length equals 13 residues. V was clipped by 2 bases and J by 4 bases, with 10 bases between them. The CDR3: CSVELPAADTQYF. Here the CDR3 DNA reads TGCAGCGTTGAATTACCAGCGGCAGATACGCAGTATTTT.

V is TRBV6-1 and J is TRBJ1-1; D not certain. This CDR3 spans 14 amino acids. The germline V and J ends were trimmed by 3 bases and 11 bases, with 19 bases remaining between them. Germline loops: CDR1 MNHNS, CDR2 SASEGT. The CDR3 reads CASSEGPWRGLAFF. For the CDR3, the DNA is TGTGCCAGCAGTGAGGGCCCATGGAGAGGGTTGGCTTTCTTT.

The chain links TRBV14 to TRBJ2-3, with 7 bases identical to TRBD2. Unmatched junction bases numbered 5, after V lost 6 bases and J lost 2 bases. The CDR3 runs 14 residues. In germline, CDR1 is SGHDN, CDR2 FVKESK. CDR3 DNA sequence: TGTGCCAGCAGTCCAGCGGGACTCACAGATACGCAGTATTTT. Translated, it gives CASSPAGLTDTQYF.

In its sample, this clone was seen a few times. The rearrangement links TRBV7-9 to TRBJ2-2; unclear D gene. CDR1 and CDR2 (germline): SEHNR, FQNEAQ (reference sequence). The V gene lost 6 bases and the J gene lost 2 bases, with 4 bases spanning the gap. The CDR3 is 12 amino acids. The CDR3 DNA sequence: TGTGCCAGCAGATATAACACCGGGGAGCTGTTTTTT. The encoded protein is CASRYNTGELFF. Full variable domain (rest looked up from reference TRBV7-9 and TRBJ2-2): DTGVSQNPRHKITKRGQNVTFRCDPISEHNRLYWYRQTLGQGPEFLTYFQNEAQLEKSRLLSDRFSAERPKGSFSTLEIQRTEQGDSAMYLCASRYNTGELFFGEGSRLTVL.

The sample holds one count of this clone. The chain uses TRBV11-2 and TRBJ2-5, with D uncertain. Between the trimmed V and J ends, which lost 4 bases and 5 bases, there was a span of 20 bases. Germline V lookup: CDR1 SGHAT, CDR2 FQNNGV. This CDR3 contains 16 residues. CDR3 nucleotide sequence: TGTGCCAGCAGCTACCAACCCACCACCTCCCGGGAGACCCAGTACTTC. Protein product: CASSYQPTTSRETQYF.

This clone occurred once. The rearrangement links TRBV5-5 to TRBJ1-3; D perhaps matches TRBD1 (5 bases). V shed 0 bases and J shed 3 bases, with 7 bases lying between them. Germline lookup yields CDR1 SGHKS and CDR2 YYEKEE (reference sequence). The CDR3 totals 14 residues. The CDR3 reads CASSLAGGGNTIYF. For the CDR3, the DNA is TGTGCCAGCAGCTTGGCCGGGGGTGGAAACACCATATATTTT.

This clone was observed a handful of times. V usage is TRBV7-2 and J usage is TRBJ2-7; 8 bases are shared with TRBD2. The CDR3 contains 13 residues. Germline lookup yields CDR1 SGHTA and CDR2 FQGNSA. V lost 3 bases and J lost 6; bases outside the gene matches: 4. CDR3 bases: TGTGCCAGCAGCTTTGGACTAGCTGGCGAGCAGTACTTC. Translating gives CASSFGLAGEQYF.

This clone was counted only a few times. The chain employs TRBV4-3 and TRBJ1-6; D is uncertain. This CDR3 has 17 amino acids. Germline V gene data show CDR1 as LGHNA and CDR2 as YSLEER. The V end lost 0 bases, the J end lost 3 bases, and 12 bases lay between the germline ends. The CDR3 coding sequence is TGCGCCAGCAGCCAAGATCACAGATCTTACTATAATTCACCCCTCCACTTT. This codes for CASSQDHRSYYNSPLHF.